The clone carrying this TCR beta chain was found many times. Its antigen is not identified. These data originate in a study of T cells in Graves' hyperthyroidism and ophthalmopathy. Absence of ophthalmopathy progression within 18 months defined stable Graves' hyperthyroidism. The study left out patients who had uncontrolled infection, other autoimmune disease, pregnancy or lactation. The investigators amplified TCR beta CDR3 regions from RNA transcripts. In the first-round RT-PCR of the TCR CDR3, the HTBI primer set was used. TCRdb reprocessed the multiplex PCR reads with MiXCR, giving one entry per CDR3 protein. The sample has hundreds of thousands of distinct CDR3 sequences; 12% to 15% are singletons. Overall study results and limits: In blood, most of the thyroid clonotypes expanded above 0.001 were also present. Ophthalmopathy got predicted by the model a median around 6.6 months before its onset.

V lost 5 bases and J lost 7, with 11 bases in between. Germline values: CDR1 SGHAT, CDR2 FQNNGV. This CDR3 spans 12 amino acids. The receptor was isolated from a woman aged 18-29 years with Graves' hyperthyroidism. The chain is built from TRBV11-2 and TRBJ1-2, with D hard to call. The specimen sequenced was blood. CDR3 sequence reads: CASSQRLVGYTF. CDR3 bases: TGTGCCAGCAGCCAACGGTTGGTTGGCTACACCTTC.